The sequence of this T cell receptor (beta chain) was determined in a study of PD-L1 blockade in urothelial cancer (dated by TCRdb to the late 2010s). About the study as a whole: Every patient began therapy around 2014 and was given atezolizumab 1,200 mg intravenously every 3 weeks. About nine tenths of the roughly 29 patients were identified as males with urothelial cancer of bladder origin, and a prior smoking history was reported by 18 of 29 patients. An ECOG performance status of 0 or 1 was recorded for the patients, and 0 to 3 prior chemotherapy regimens had been received by the patients. Blood samples were analyzed at two time points: 3 weeks after treatment start (second dose) and 6 weeks after treatment start. Blood samples gave a median of about 150,000 T cells and tens of thousands of unique TCRs, with a median clonality of 0.080. The study was an exploratory multi-omic analysis of somatic, immune and clinical correlates of response to PD-L1 blockade with atezolizumab in urothelial cancer. TCR sequencing covered pretreatment tumor samples and matched, serially collected peripheral blood taken before and after atezolizumab treatment. Durable clinical benefit was defined as progression-free survival longer than 6 months, and TCR features were also tested against progression-free and overall survival. In the same patients, whole exome sequencing and RNA sequencing of pretreatment tumors were performed in addition to TCR sequencing. Durable clinical benefit was achieved by nine patients but not by the remaining 20. Pretreatment blood TCR-seq was available for 30 or so patients, at least one posttreatment blood collection was obtained for around 25 patients, and tumor TCR-seq was available for around 25 patients.

CDR1 and CDR2, looked up from the germline V gene, are SGHTA and FQGNSA. Inclusive of the bounding cysteine and phenylalanine, the CDR3 is 15 residues long. The DNA shown is the 45-base CDR3, in frame from base 1. V loses 4 bases, J loses 4 bases, and the germline ends lie 16 bases apart. As for this clone: No antigen is known for it. Per-nucleotide qualities are absent, and no much larger clonotype sits a single base away.

Broader findings and caveats from the paper: A pretreatment peripheral blood TCR clonality below the median was linked to improved progression-free and overall survival. Patients with durable benefit showed greater expansion of tumor-associated TCR clones in peripheral blood 3 weeks after starting treatment (n of about 20, p = 0.022). Small sample size (n ≈ 27) and many exploratory analyses mean the results are intended to be hypothesis-generating.

Sample time point, as interpreted from the label and publication: peripheral blood 6 weeks after treatment start. The cohort comprised fewer than 35 patients with locally advanced or metastatic urothelial carcinoma treated at Memorial Sloan Kettering on a trial protocol. Peripheral blood mononuclear cells were collected pretreatment and during treatment, with between 1 and 8 total time points per patient. The Qiagen DNeasy Blood extraction kit was used to purify genomic DNA from total PBMCs and tumor samples. Collected pretreatment and during treatment, PBMCs were isolated and stored as previously described. Synthetic TCR analog templates were spiked into each PCR so that absolute template abundance could be estimated from read counts. The immunoSEQ assay used bias-controlled V and J gene primers to amplify TCRbeta CDR3 regions from genomic DNA. Sequencing of rearranged TCRbeta segments was done at approximately 20X coverage. In the source study's methods: Sequencing errors were corrected by clustering and CDR3s were annotated against IMGT to assign V, D and J genes. Downstream analyses used only productive TCRbeta rearrangements, leaving out any out-of-frame or stop-codon sequences. To compute clonality, Shannon entropy was normalized by the log of the number of unique productive sequences and then subtracted from one. Clones differing between time points or between blood and tumor were identified by Fisher's exact test with Benjamini-Hochberg correction at adjusted p below 0.01. TCRdb holds this immuneACCESS table with in-frame rearrangements only. Some clones are missing; in checked studies, unresolved V genes explain under half, and the rest has no known cause. V, J and clone size are those of that table, while D and trimming were read from the DNA. The sample table records roughly 120,000 clones; roughly 90% of these occur just once. The ten most abundant clones make up 1.7% of the sample.

The chain employs TRBV7-2 and TRBJ2-5; TRBD1 is possibly the D segment (8 matching bases). Sequencing used PBMCs, obtained around atezolizumab (anti-PD-L1) treatment. The clonotype was recovered from a man aged 60-69 years with urothelial cancer. The CDR3 protein is CASSSRTGRGETQYF. At the DNA level, the sequence is TGTGCCAGCAGCTCCAGGACAGGGAGGGGAGAGACCCAGTACTTC.